Detailed here is one TCR beta chain. Its antigen is unknown. Germline V gene sequence: CDR1 SGHVT, CDR2 SQSDAQ. The CDR3 length is 17 residues. With V trimmed by 2 bases and J by 5 bases, 9 bases remained unmatched. Data came from immunoSEQ multiplex PCR; TCRdb stores just in-frame clones and leaves some out. In the table there are 150,000 or so clones, approximately 83% of which are singletons. The data stem from a study of T cell responses to AZD1222 COVID-19 vaccine. Findings and caveats of the study: White British ancestry dominated among donors, who included more females, and clonal diversity was possibly underestimated. Only a handful of AZD1222 recipients, about six in all, had baseline seropositivity.

This TCR was recovered from an adult in good health. The chain combines TRBV7-4 with TRBJ2-3, with 11 bases fitting TRBD2. The input for sequencing was peripheral blood, taken on day 0 of AZD1222 vaccination. The CDR3 bases are TGTGCCAGCAGCTTAAGGGCTAGCGGGGGGATCAGAGATACGCAGTATTTT. Translated, it gives CASSLRASGGIRDTQYF.